This T cell receptor (beta chain) appears in the sequencing data of a study of cytomegalovirus exposure and HLA in healthy donors. This CDR3 is 13 amino acids long. Looked up from germline, CDR1 is ENHRY and CDR2 is SYGVKD. Between the trimmed V and J ends, which lost 2 bases and 8 bases, there was a span of 12 bases. With 60 Vbeta and 13 Jbeta primers, the PCR was carried out. Assay: immunoSEQ multiplex PCR; the TCRdb copy retains only in-frame clones and omits some. The sample carries about 110,000 clones, approximately 70% recorded once. The receptor was isolated from a woman between 65 and 79 years old in good health and CMV-seropositive. The sample was PBMCs. The V gene is TRBV10-3, the J gene TRBJ1-2; D uncertain. The CDR3 nucleotides are TGTGCCATCAGTGAGGACACCAAGAACGGCTACACCTTC. Translating gives CAISEDTKNGYTF.